This is a list of T cell receptor beta chains from one sample in a study of CD8 T cells in ankylosing spondylitis. In TCRdb, the 5' RACE reads were re-called with MiXCR into one record per CDR3 protein. The sample lists fewer than 400,000 distinct CDR3 sequences, roughly 14% occurring once. Source material: blood, either unsorted or a sorted T cell fraction (not recorded which). The receptors were gathered from a male donor with ankylosing spondylitis or in good health (not recorded which). CDR3s include the opening cysteine and the closing phenylalanine or tryptophan. The order of the fields is D gene, J gene, V gene, CDR3 protein. The D gene is left open where the match is weak.

TRBD1	TRBJ1-2	TRBV5-6	CASSLTGSYGYTF
TRBD1	TRBJ2-4	TRBV30	CAWSVTHSGGEYF
TRBD2	TRBJ2-3	TRBV20-1	CCAALGAGDADTQYF
-	TRBJ2-4	TRBV20-1	CSAPGGRGIAKNIQYF
TRBD2	TRBJ2-3	TRBV18	CASSRTSGSQDTQYF
-	TRBJ1-1	TRBV5-1	CASGEDLSNTEAFF
-	TRBJ2-5	TRBV25-1	CASSRAPVLSGQETQYF
-	TRBJ2-7	TRBV5-1	CASSLDRVNEQYF
-	TRBJ2-7	TRBV9	CASSAGLRSYEQYF
-	TRBJ2-2	TRBV18	CASSPTPGTPKKNTWELFF
-	TRBJ2-7	TRBV7-2	CASTQGRNYEQYF
TRBD1	TRBJ2-1	TRBV5-1	CASSRQGNNEQFF
TRBD2	TRBJ2-3	TRBV6-1	CASSPLTSGSFNTDTQYF
-	TRBJ2-1	TRBV29-1	CSVGGAASYNEQFF
-	TRBJ2-3	TRBV11-2	CAGSLDRGSGTDTQYF
-	TRBJ1-1	TRBV29-1	CSVEVFAEAFF
TRBD1	TRBJ2-2	TRBV15	CATSPVRDRTGELFF
-	TRBJ2-5	TRBV21-1	CASSKAGQGATPQETQYF
-	TRBJ2-4	TRBV3-1	CASSPLAQNIQYF
-	TRBJ1-1	TRBV6-6	CASRIGQYTEAFF
TRBD1	TRBJ2-3	TRBV12-3/TRBV12-4	CASSRDRRTSTDTQYF
-	TRBJ1-2	TRBV11-2	CASSLDWASNYGYTF
TRBD1	TRBJ1-1	TRBV10-3	CAISGQGAEAFF
TRBD2	TRBJ2-1	TRBV15	CATSTYGTSGNNEQFF
TRBD2	TRBJ2-3	TRBV12-3/TRBV12-4	CASSQIQREGGTQYF
-	TRBJ1-4	TRBV7-2	CASSLAPPIPKLFF
TRBD2	TRBJ2-2	TRBV6-1	CASRGREANTGELFF
TRBD2	TRBJ2-1	TRBV30	CAWISGGPLAYNEQFF
-	TRBJ2-7	TRBV21-1	CASSKVRRQGGNEQYF
TRBD2	TRBJ2-1	TRBV5-1	CASSLDGSGGARNEQFF
-	TRBJ1-2	TRBV12-3/TRBV12-4	CASSLRGAKDGYTF
-	TRBJ2-7	TRBV5-6	CASTRGQVPYEQYF
-	TRBJ2-5	TRBV3-1	CASSQDGETQYF
-	TRBJ2-5	TRBV5-5	CASSLGLAPVAQYF
TRBD2	TRBJ2-4	TRBV6-1	CASSPRGGTIQYF
-	TRBJ2-7	TRBV30	CAWSVRDGQYF
-	TRBJ2-1	TRBV7-9	CASSPPGNEQFF
-	TRBJ2-1	TRBV20-1	CSAHGGLLYNEQFF
-	TRBJ1-1	TRBV6-1	CASSPIRSSGVAEAFF